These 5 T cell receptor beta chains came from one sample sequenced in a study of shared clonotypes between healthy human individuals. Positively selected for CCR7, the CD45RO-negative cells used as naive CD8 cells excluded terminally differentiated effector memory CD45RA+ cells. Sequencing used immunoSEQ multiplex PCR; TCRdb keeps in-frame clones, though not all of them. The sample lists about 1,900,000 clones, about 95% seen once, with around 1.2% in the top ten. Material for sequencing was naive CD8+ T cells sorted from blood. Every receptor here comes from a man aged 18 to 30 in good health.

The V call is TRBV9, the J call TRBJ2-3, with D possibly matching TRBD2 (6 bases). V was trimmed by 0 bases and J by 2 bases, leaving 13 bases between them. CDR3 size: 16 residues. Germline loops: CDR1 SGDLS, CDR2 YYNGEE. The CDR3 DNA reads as TGTGCCAGCAGCGTAGACGGCGGGGAGCTCACAGATACGCAGTATTTT. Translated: CASSVDGGELTDTQYF. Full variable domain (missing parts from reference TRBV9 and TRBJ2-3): DSGVTQTPKHLITATGQRVTLRCSPRSGDLSVYWYQQSLDQGLQFLIQYYNGEERAKGNILERFSAQQFPDLHSELNLSSLELGDSALYFCASSVDGGELTDTQYFGPGTRLTVL.

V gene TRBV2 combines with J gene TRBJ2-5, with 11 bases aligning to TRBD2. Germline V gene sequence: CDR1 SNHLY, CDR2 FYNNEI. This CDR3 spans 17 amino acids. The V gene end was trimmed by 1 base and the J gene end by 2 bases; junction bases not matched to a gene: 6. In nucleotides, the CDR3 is TGTGCCAGCAGTGAAGGCGTAGCGGGGGGGAGTCAAGAGACCCAGTACTTC. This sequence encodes CASSEGVAGGSQETQYF. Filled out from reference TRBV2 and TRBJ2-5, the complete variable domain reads EPEVTQTPSHQVTQMGQEVILRCVPISNHLYFYWYRQILGQKVEFLVSFYNNEISEKSEIFDDQFSVERPDGSNFTLKIRSTKLEDSAMYFCASSEGVAGGSQETQYFGPGTRLLVL.

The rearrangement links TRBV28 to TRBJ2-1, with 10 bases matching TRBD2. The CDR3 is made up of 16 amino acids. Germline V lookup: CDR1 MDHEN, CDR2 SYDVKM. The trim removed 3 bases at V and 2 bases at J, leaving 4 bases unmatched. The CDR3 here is CASSFSSGGPYNEQFF. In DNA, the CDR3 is TGTGCCAGCAGTTTTTCTAGCGGGGGACCCTACAATGAGCAGTTCTTC.

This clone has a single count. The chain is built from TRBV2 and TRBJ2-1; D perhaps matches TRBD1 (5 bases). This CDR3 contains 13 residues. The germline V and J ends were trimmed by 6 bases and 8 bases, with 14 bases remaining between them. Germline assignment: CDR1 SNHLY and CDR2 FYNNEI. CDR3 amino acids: CASSLTVRDEQFF. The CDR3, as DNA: TGTGCCAGCAGCTTGACAGTGCGCGATGAGCAGTTCTTC.

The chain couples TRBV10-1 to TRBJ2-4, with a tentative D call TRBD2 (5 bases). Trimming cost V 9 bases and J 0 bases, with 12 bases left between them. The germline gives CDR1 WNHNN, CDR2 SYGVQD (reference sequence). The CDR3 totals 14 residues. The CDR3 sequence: CARSMEVAKNIQYF. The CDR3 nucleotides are TGCGCCAGGTCGATGGAGGTAGCCAAAAACATTCAGTACTTC.